The clone carrying this TCR beta chain was found once. This sample is drawn from a study of shared T cell receptors in the human thymus. Profiled with immunoSEQ multiplex PCR; TCRdb holds only in-frame clones, not every one. The top ten hold 0.0085% to 0.012% of the sample, which has approximately 660,000 clones, roughly 88% seen once. Germline CDR1 reads SNHLY; CDR2 reads FYNNEI. The CDR3 sequence is 12 residues long. V was clipped by 7 bases and J by 6 bases, with 12 bases between them. The data also belong to a second study, concerning human thymus T cells. According to that study: The sample donors, healthy Finnish infants, were having corrective surgery for congenital heart defects. Surgeons resected thymus tissue during corrective heart surgery. Across thymic and blood repertoires, the usage of V and J genes appeared to be biased. Among unrelated individuals, related research reported thymic repertoires that overlapped highly.

This chain uses TRBV2 with TRBJ1-2; weak D call: TRBD1 (5 bases). The receptor was isolated from a boy younger than two with a congenital heart defect. Material: thymocytes. CDR3 DNA sequence: TGTGCCAGCACTCGGGGAGGGGATGGCTACACCTTC. Amino acids: CASTRGGDGYTF.